Listed below are T cell receptor beta chains from one sample, sequenced in a study of cytomegalovirus exposure and HLA in healthy donors. Method: immunoSEQ multiplex PCR; TCRdb's copy keeps in-frame clones and lacks some. In the table there are roughly 79,000 clones, approximately 74% of which are singletons. The sequenced sample was PBMCs. The source of these receptors is a woman aged 50 to 60 in good health and CMV-seropositive. The CDR3 runs from the conserved cysteine through the conserved F or W. The D gene is left open where the match is weak. Clone size is not always given. Where it is, it says once, few, many or a class for expanded clones.

DNA | CDR3 | D | J | size | V | length
TGTGCCAGCAGCTTAGGGCAAACAGCCTACGAGCAGTACTTC | CASSLGQTAYEQYF | - | TRBJ2-7 | - | TRBV11-2 | 14
TGTGCCAGCAGCTTAGTTGCAGATGGCGAGCAGTACTTC | CASSLVADGEQYF | - | TRBJ2-7 | once | TRBV13 | 13
TGCAGCGTTGTATTTGGGGCGGGGGACGGCTACACCTTC | CSVVFGAGDGYTF | - | TRBJ1-2 | - | TRBV29-1 | 13
TGTGCCAGCAGTAATCTAGCGGGAGGGCCCCCTAATGAGCAGTTCTTC | CASSNLAGGPPNEQFF | TRBD2 | TRBJ2-1 | - | TRBV6-6 | 16
TGTGCCAGCAGTGCCGACAGGCCCACTGAAGCTTTCTTT | CASSADRPTEAFF | - | TRBJ1-1 | - | TRBV27 | 13
TGTGCCAGCAGTTTCACAGTGACTAGCGGGACTTACGAGCAGTACTTC | CASSFTVTSGTYEQYF | TRBD2 | TRBJ2-7 | - | TRBV28 | 16
TGTGCCAGCAGCTTATTCAGCCCGACAGGGACATCGGAGACCCAGTACTTC | CASSLFSPTGTSETQYF | TRBD1 | TRBJ2-5 | once | TRBV7-8 | 17
TGTGCCAGCAGCTTATCAGGTGGATTTGGAAACACCATATATTTT | CASSLSGGFGNTIYF | - | TRBJ1-3 | - | TRBV7-3 | 15
TGTGCCAGTAGGTTGACAGTTAATAGCAATCAGCCCCAGCATTTT | CASRLTVNSNQPQHF | - | TRBJ1-5 | - | TRBV19 | 15
TGCAGCGTCGCGGGACAGAGTATGAAGGGCTACACCTTC | CSVAGQSMKGYTF | TRBD1 | TRBJ1-2 | - | TRBV29-1 | 13
TGCGCCAGCAGCCAAGTGGGGGGGAGAGGACAGCCCCAGCATTTT | CASSQVGGRGQPQHF | - | TRBJ1-5 | - | TRBV4-1 | 15
TGTTCCAGCAGACCTACCACGTACCAAGAGACCCAGTACTTC | CSSRPTTYQETQYF | - | TRBJ2-5 | - | TRBV7-9 | 14
TGTGCCAGCAGGGCAGGGCCCCACTACGAGCAGTACTTC | CASRAGPHYEQYF | - | TRBJ2-7 | - | TRBV27 | 13
TGTGCCAGCAGCTTCTTGACTAGCGGGAGGGGTTACAATGAGCAGTTCTTC | CASSFLTSGRGYNEQFF | TRBD2 | TRBJ2-1 | - | TRBV7-2 | 17
TGTGCCTGGAGCCAGAGACAGGGGAATAGATTCACTGAAGCTTTCTTT | CAWSQRQGNRFTEAFF | TRBD1 | TRBJ1-1 | - | TRBV30 | 16
TGTGCCAGCAGTGTCACAGGGATGGAGGAGACCCAGTACTTC | CASSVTGMEETQYF | - | TRBJ2-5 | few | TRBV9 | 14